A selection of T cell receptor beta chains follows, all from one sample in a study of blood T cell repertoires in COVID-19. Profiled with immunoSEQ multiplex PCR; TCRdb holds only in-frame clones, not every one. The sample holds more than 85,000 clones, around nine tenths seen once. Sequencing was performed on peripheral blood. Receptors were obtained from a woman between 50 and 59 years old with acute or convalescent COVID-19. Each CDR3 is given with its conserved first and last residue. D genes are given only for firm matches.

d_call	v_call	j_call	cdr3_aa
TRBD1	TRBV18	TRBJ2-5	CASSRITGTAGAIQETQYF
TRBD1	TRBV5-1	TRBJ2-7	CASRVSSGTGGYEQYF
NA	TRBV3-1/TRBV3-2	TRBJ1-5	CASSQGLVNQPQHF
TRBD1	TRBV3-1/TRBV3-2	TRBJ2-5	CASSQRTGGMETQYF
TRBD1	TRBV3-1/TRBV3-2	TRBJ1-3	CASSPTGASSGNTIYF
TRBD2	TRBV5-1	TRBJ2-1	CASSPSQGGLAVTSYNEQFF
TRBD2	TRBV7-9	TRBJ2-3	CASSPREVGTDTQYF
NA	TRBV29-1	TRBJ2-1	CSVEEQGGRNNEQFF
TRBD2	TRBV27	TRBJ2-3	CASSPAGVNTDTQYF
TRBD2	TRBV6-5	TRBJ2-5	CASGLAGVETQYF
NA	TRBV30	TRBJ1-2	CAWKAWQGFLYGYTF
TRBD1	TRBV3-1/TRBV3-2	TRBJ1-2	CASSLDRGYGYTF
NA	TRBV6-2/TRBV6-3	TRBJ2-7	CASSHSGREQYF
TRBD2	TRBV2	TRBJ2-1	CASSGTGLAGEQFF
TRBD1	TRBV5-8	TRBJ1-4	CASSPGTGATNEKLFF
TRBD2	TRBV9	TRBJ2-1	CASSVEGLALNEQFF
NA	TRBV28	TRBJ2-2	CASSFRYHGELFF
TRBD1	TRBV28	TRBJ1-5	CASNLGQGVNQPQHF
TRBD2	TRBV3-1/TRBV3-2	TRBJ2-4	CASSQDASGSWGKNIQYF
TRBD1	TRBV29-1	TRBJ2-2	CSGQGPRAGELFF